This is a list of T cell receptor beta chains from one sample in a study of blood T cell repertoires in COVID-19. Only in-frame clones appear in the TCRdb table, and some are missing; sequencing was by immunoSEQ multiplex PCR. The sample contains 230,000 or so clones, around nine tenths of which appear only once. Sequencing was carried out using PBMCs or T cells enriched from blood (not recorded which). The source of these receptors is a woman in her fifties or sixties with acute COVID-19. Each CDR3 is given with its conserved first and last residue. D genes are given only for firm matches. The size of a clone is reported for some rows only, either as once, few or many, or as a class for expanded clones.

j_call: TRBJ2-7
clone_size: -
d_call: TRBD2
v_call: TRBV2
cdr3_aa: CASSAGLAPDEQYF
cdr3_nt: TGTGCCAGCAGTGCAGGACTAGCTCCCGACGAGCAGTACTTC

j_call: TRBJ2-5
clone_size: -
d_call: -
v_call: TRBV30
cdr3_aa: CAWSQGITFRAETQYF
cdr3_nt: TGTGCCTGGAGCCAGGGCATTACCTTCCGGGCAGAGACCCAGTACTTC

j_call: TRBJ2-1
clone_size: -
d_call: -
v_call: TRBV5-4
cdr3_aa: CASSGVTRDMYNEQFF
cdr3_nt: TGTGCCAGCAGCGGGGTAACCCGGGATATGTACAATGAGCAGTTCTTC

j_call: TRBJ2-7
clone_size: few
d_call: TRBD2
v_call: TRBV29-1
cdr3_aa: CSVPGGTATYEQYF
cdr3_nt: TGCAGCGTTCCCGGGGGGACGGCAACCTACGAGCAGTACTTC

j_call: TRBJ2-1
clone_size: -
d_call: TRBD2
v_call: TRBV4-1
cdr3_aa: CASSQEKLAGVMGEQFF
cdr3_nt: TGCGCCAGCAGCCAAGAAAAACTAGCGGGAGTGATGGGTGAGCAGTTCTTC

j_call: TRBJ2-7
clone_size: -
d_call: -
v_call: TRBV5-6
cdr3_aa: CASSLGRTGTTYEQYF
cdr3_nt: TGTGCCAGCAGCTTGGGACGGACAGGGACTACCTACGAGCAGTACTTC

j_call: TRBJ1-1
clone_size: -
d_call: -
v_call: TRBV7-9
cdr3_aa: CASSATGYNTEAFF
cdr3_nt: TGTGCCAGCAGCGCGACAGGTTATAACACTGAAGCTTTCTTT

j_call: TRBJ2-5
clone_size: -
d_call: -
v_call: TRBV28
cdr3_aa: CASSSDATRNTQYF
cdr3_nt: TGTGCCAGCAGCTCAGACGCGACCAGGAATACCCAGTACTTC

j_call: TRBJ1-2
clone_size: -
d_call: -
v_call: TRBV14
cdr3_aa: CASSQSGIHGYTF
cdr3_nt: TGTGCCAGCAGCCAATCAGGGATTCACGGCTACACCTTC

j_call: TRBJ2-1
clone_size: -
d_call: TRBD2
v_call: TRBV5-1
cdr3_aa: CASSPSASGSEGPYNEQFF
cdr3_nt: TGCGCCAGCAGCCCCTCGGCTAGCGGGAGTGAGGGGCCCTACAATGAGCAGTTCTTC

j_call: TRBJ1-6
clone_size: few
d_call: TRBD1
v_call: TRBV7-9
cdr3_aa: CASSSGVQGHSPLHF
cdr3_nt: TGTGCCAGCAGCTCTGGAGTACAGGGGCACTCACCCCTCCACTTT

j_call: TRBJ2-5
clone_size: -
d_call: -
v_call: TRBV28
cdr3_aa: CASDPGWETQYF
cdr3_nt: TGTGCCTCCGACCCAGGGTGGGAGACCCAGTACTTC

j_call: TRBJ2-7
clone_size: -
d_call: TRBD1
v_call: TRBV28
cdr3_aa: CASRFTGGYHEQYF
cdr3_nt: TGTGCCAGCAGATTTACAGGGGGCTACCACGAGCAGTACTTC

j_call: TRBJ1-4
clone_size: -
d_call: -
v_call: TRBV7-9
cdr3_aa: CASRWGEKLFF
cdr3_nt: TGTGCCAGCAGATGGGGCGAAAAACTGTTTTTT

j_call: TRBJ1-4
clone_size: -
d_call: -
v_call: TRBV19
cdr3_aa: CASRTKGGANEKLFF
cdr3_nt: TGTGCCAGTAGGACAAAGGGAGGAGCTAATGAAAAACTGTTTTTT

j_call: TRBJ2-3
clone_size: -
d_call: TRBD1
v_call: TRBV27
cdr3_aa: CASSSTLGGMSDTQYF
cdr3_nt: TGTGCCAGCAGTTCGACGCTAGGGGGCATGTCAGATACGCAGTATTTT

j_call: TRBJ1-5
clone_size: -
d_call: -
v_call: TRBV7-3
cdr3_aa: CASSSGEGQPQHF
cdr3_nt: TGTGCCAGCAGCTCGGGGGAGGGGCAGCCCCAGCATTTT

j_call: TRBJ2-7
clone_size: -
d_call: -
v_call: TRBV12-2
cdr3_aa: CASRLTSGRAVTYEQYF
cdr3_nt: TGTGCAAGTCGCTTAACTAGCGGGAGGGCCGTTACCTACGAGCAGTACTTC

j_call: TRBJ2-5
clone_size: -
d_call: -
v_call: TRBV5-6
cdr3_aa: CASSSTGGEMTQYF
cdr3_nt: TGTGCCAGCAGCTCCACAGGGGGGGAAATGACCCAGTACTTC

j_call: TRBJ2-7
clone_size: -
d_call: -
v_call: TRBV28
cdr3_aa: CASSLLGSYEQYF
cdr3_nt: TGTGCCAGCAGTCTCCTCGGCTCCTACGAGCAGTACTTC

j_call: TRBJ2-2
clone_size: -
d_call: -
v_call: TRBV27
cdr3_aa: CASSFSIRLQAGELFF
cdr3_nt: TGTGCCAGCAGTTTTAGCATCCGGCTGCAAGCAGGGGAGCTGTTTTTT

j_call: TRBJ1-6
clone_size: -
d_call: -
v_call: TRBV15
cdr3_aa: CATSRDPRRQDSPLHF
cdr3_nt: TGTGCCACCAGCAGAGATCCAAGGAGGCAGGATTCACCCCTCCACTTT

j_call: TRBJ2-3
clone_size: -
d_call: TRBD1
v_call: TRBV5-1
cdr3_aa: CASSFRGRSDTQYF
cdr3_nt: TGCGCCAGCAGCTTCAGGGGGCGGTCAGATACGCAGTATTTT

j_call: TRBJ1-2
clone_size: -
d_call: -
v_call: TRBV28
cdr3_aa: CASKPSGRGYGYTF
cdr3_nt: TGTGCCAGCAAACCCTCCGGCAGGGGCTATGGCTACACCTTC

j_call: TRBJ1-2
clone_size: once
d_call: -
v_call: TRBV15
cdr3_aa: CATSRETDIYGYTF
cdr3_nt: TGTGCCACCAGCAGAGAAACCGACATCTATGGCTACACCTTC

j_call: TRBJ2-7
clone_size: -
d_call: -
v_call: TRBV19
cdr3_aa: CASSIQGTPYEQYF
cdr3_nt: TGTGCCAGTAGTATTCAGGGAACCCCCTACGAGCAGTACTTC

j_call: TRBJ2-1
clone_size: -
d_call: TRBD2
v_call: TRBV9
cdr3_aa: CASSPRLALNNEQFF
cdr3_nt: TGTGCCAGCAGCCCCCGACTAGCCCTCAACAATGAGCAGTTCTTC

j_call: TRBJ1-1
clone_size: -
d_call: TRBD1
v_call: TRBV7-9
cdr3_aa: CASSSEDRVEAFF
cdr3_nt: TGTGCCAGCAGCTCCGAAGACAGGGTTGAAGCTTTCTTT

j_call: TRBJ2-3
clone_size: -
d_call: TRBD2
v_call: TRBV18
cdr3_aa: CASSLLAGGTDTQYF
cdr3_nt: TGTGCCAGCTCGCTACTAGCGGGGGGCACAGATACGCAGTATTTT

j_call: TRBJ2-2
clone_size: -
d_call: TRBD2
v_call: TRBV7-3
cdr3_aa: CASSINSGRAGELFF
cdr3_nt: TGTGCCAGCAGCATAAACAGCGGGAGAGCCGGGGAGCTGTTTTTT

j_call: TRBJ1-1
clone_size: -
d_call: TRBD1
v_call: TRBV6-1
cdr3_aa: CASSDPTGGGETEAFF
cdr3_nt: TGTGCCAGCAGTGACCCGACAGGGGGTGGGGAAACTGAAGCTTTCTTT

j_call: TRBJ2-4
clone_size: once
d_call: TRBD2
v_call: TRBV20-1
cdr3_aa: CSALSGSIQYF
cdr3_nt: TGCAGTGCCTTGAGCGGGAGTATTCAGTACTTC

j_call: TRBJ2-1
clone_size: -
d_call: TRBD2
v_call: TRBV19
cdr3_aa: CASSLRPSSTSGSYNEQFF
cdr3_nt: TGTGCCAGTAGTCTCAGACCCTCTAGTACTAGCGGGAGTTACAATGAGCAGTTCTTC

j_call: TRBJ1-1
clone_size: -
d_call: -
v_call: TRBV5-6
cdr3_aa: CASSLYGRGTEAFF
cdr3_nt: TGTGCCAGCAGCTTATATGGCAGGGGCACTGAAGCTTTCTTT

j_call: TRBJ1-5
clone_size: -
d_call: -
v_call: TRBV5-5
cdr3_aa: CASSYQEGSGQPQHF
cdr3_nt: TGTGCCAGCAGCTATCAGGAGGGGTCGGGGCAGCCCCAGCATTTT

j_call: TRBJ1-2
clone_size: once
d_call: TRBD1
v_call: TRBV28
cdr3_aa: CASSTGTGGWNGYTF
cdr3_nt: TGTGCCAGCAGTACAGGGACAGGGGGCTGGAATGGCTACACCTTC

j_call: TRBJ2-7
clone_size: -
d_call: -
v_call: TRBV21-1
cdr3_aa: CASSKEEGGSPYEQYF
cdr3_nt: TGTGCCAGCAGCAAAGAAGAGGGAGGAAGTCCCTACGAGCAGTACTTC